Included here is one T cell receptor beta chain sequence, with context. As yet, its antigen is unknown. The study defined stable Graves' hyperthyroidism as no ophthalmopathy progression within 18 months. With 8 bases removed from V and 5 bases from J, the gap between germline ends came to 15 bases. CDR1 is LNHDA and CDR2 is SQIVND in the germline V gene (reference sequence). This CDR3 is built from 13 residues. Researchers took RNA transcripts and amplified the TCR beta CDR3 regions from them. The HTBI primer set served for first-round RT-PCR of the TCR CDR3. TCRdb ran MiXCR on the multiplex PCR reads and lists one entry per CDR3 protein. The sample contains about 840,000 distinct CDR3 sequences, 38% of which appear only once. This sample is drawn from a study of T cells in Graves' hyperthyroidism and ophthalmopathy. Broader study findings: Most clonotypes expanded in the thyroid (above 0.001) were also present in blood.

This chain connects TRBV19 to TRBJ1-2; D possibly corresponds to TRBD1 (6 bases). The clonotype was recovered from a man aged 18 to 29 with Graves' hyperthyroidism. The sample comprised blood. CDR3 sequence (DNA): TGTGCCAGTGCAACAGGGACGGCTTATGGCTACACCTTC. Translating gives CASATGTAYGYTF.